One sample yielded the 5 T cell receptor beta chains listed below, sequenced in a study of OX40 agonist ivuxolimab in advanced cancers. Data came from immunoSEQ multiplex PCR; TCRdb stores just in-frame clones and leaves some out. The table includes about 62,000 clones, about 85% detected once. Sequencing was performed on CD4+ or CD8+ T cells sorted from blood, taken in a trial of the OX40 agonist ivuxolimab. These receptors all stem from an adult with an advanced solid tumor such as melanoma, head and neck, liver or kidney cancer.

This clone has only a few counts. This chain links TRBV21-1 with TRBJ1-2; the table's D call of TRBD1 was not tested on the DNA. TRBV21-1 is a recognized pseudogene. This CDR3 region has 13 residues. The CDR3 nucleotides are TGTGCCAGCAGCAAGAACAGGGACAACGGCTACACCTTC. It encodes CASSKNRDNGYTF.

The genes are TRBV4-2 and TRBJ2-1; D not resolved. The germline V and J ends were trimmed by 1 base and 10 bases, with 11 bases remaining between them. CDR3 size: 13 residues. Germline V gene lookup returns CDR1 LGHNA and CDR2 YNFKEQ. The CDR3 sequence is CASSQVASGEQFF. As DNA, the CDR3 is TGTGCCAGCAGCCAAGTTGCGAGTGGCGAGCAGTTCTTC.

This clone came up once. The rearrangement uses TRBV2 and TRBJ2-1, with 11 bases aligning to TRBD2. J was trimmed by 9 bases and V by 3 bases; bases with no gene match: 1. Germline V gene data show CDR1 as SNHLY and CDR2 as FYNNEI. CDR3 length: 13 amino acids. CDR3 nucleotides: TGTGCCAGCAGTGACGGACTAGCGGGTGAGCAGTTCTTC. As protein: CASSDGLAGEQFF.

The rearrangement joins TRBV14 to TRBJ2-7; 9 bases fit TRBD2. V shed 4 bases and J 3 bases; nucleotides not matched to a gene: 10. The CDR3 spans 16 residues. The germline V gene has CDR1 SGHDN and CDR2 FVKESK. The CDR3, as DNA: TGTGCCAGCAGCCGGGGGCGGGTAGCGGGAGTCTACGAGCAGTACTTC. Its translation is CASSRGRVAGVYEQYF.

The chain has TRBV11-3 and TRBJ2-1, with 7 bases matching TRBD2. Germline V lookup: CDR1 SGHNT, CDR2 YENEEA. The V gene end was trimmed by 4 bases and the J gene end by 0 bases; junction bases not matched to a gene: 3. The CDR3 extends over 15 amino acids. The CDR3 protein is CASSWSGTSYNEQFF. In DNA form, the CDR3 reads TGTGCCAGCAGCTGGAGCGGGACCTCCTACAATGAGCAGTTCTTC.